This T cell receptor (beta chain) was sequenced in a study of vaccination and CD4 T cells after COVID-19. Turning to this clonotype: The antigen is not known.

Treatment defined: approximately 9-day PBMC culture with coronavirus spike peptide pools or control peptides (ViraFEST assay). This CDR3 region has 13 residues. Trimming took off 6 bases at V and 3 bases at J, with 9 bases between the two ends. An Oncomine TCR Beta short-read assay was used to sequence the DNA from cultured CD4+ T cells. In this case, cultured CD4+ T cells provided the extracted genomic DNA. TCRdb reprocessed the PCR reads with MiXCR, giving one entry per CDR3 protein. The data contain 15,000 to 25,000 distinct CDR3 sequences, 45% to 60% of them singletons. The chain couples TRBV12-3 or TRBV12-4 to TRBJ2-1; D may be TRBD2 (6 bases). This sequence originates from a human donor who had recovered from COVID-19. Material: CD4+ T cells from blood, cultured in vitro. The CDR3 is CASRRDNYNEQFF. CDR3 bases: TGTGCCAGCAGGCGGGATAACTACAATGAGCAGTTCTTC.